Ten or more counts support the clone carrying this T cell receptor beta chain. These data originate in a study of CD8 T cells in ankylosing spondylitis. Germline-derived CDR1 and CDR2 are ENHRY and SYGVKD. This CDR3 contains 15 residues. Trimming removed 4 bases from V and 3 bases from J, with 14 bases in between. MiXCR was run by TCRdb on the 5' RACE reads, yielding one entry per CDR3 protein. The data show around 130,000 distinct CDR3 sequences, approximately 6.8% seen once. Sequencing was done on a sample of blood, either unsorted or a sorted T cell fraction (not recorded which). The sequence came from a male donor with ankylosing spondylitis or in good health (not recorded which). This chain uses TRBV10-3 with TRBJ2-3, with D possibly being TRBD2 (6 bases). DNA of the CDR3: TGTGCCATCAGTGGTGGCGGGGAGATTACAGATACGCAGTATTTT. Its protein is CAISGGGEITDTQYF.